This note documents a single TCR beta chain sequence. Its antigen is as yet unknown. These data are taken from a study of cytomegalovirus exposure and HLA in healthy donors. The study's findings and limits: Researchers left out some V segments, among them TRBV6-2 and TRBV6-3, as indistinguishable.

The primer mix had 60 Vbeta and 13 Jbeta primers. The assay was immunoSEQ multiplex PCR, and TCRdb's table has in-frame clones only and misses some. The sample lists 120,000 or so clones; over 70% were seen once. The CDR3 runs to 11 residues. Between the trimmed V and J ends, which lost 5 bases and 2 bases, there was a span of 7 bases. Germline CDR1 SQVTM, CDR2 ANQGSEA. This chain links TRBV29-1 with TRBJ2-7; D gene unclear. Sequenced input: PBMCs. The origin of this receptor is a man between 18 and 29 years old in good health and CMV-seropositive. CDR3 DNA sequence: TGCAGCGTTACAGTGGCCTACGAGCAGTACTTC. Translated, it gives CSVTVAYEQYF.